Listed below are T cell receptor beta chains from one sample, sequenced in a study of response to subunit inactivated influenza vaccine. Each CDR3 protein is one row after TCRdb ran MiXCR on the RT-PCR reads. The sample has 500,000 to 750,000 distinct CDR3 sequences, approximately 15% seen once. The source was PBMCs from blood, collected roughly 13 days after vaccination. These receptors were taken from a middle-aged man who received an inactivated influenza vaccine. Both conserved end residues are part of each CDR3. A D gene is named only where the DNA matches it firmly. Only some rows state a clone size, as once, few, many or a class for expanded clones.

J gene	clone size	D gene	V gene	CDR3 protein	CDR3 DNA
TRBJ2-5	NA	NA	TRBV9	CASSVAPQGEETQYF	TGTGCCAGCAGCGTAGCCCCGCAGGGTGAAGAGACCCAGTACTTC
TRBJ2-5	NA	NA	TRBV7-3	CASSLTQTSQETQYF	TGTGCCAGCAGCTTAACACAAACCTCACAAGAGACCCAGTACTTC
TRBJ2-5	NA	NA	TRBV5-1	CASSLLTAGGETQYF	TGCGCCAGCAGCTTATTGACAGCCGGTGGGGAGACCCAGTACTTC
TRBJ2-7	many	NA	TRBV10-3	CAISERSRSYEQYF	TGTGCCATCAGTGAGCGAAGCAGATCCTACGAGCAGTACTTC
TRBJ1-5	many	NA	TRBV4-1	CASSQDPVGGSNQPQHF	TGCGCCAGCAGCCAAGATCCGGTAGGGGGAAGCAATCAGCCCCAGCATTTT
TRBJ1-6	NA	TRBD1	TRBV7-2	CASSLGGQGGSPLHF	TGTGCCAGCAGCTTAGGAGGACAGGGGGGATCACCCCTCCACTTT
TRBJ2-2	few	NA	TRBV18	CASRISGRAILVNTGELFF	TGTGCCAGCCGAATAAGCGGACGGGCAATATTGGTGAACACCGGGGAGCTGTTTTTT
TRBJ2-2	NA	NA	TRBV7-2	CASSLGRVGTGELFF	TGTGCCAGCAGCTTAGGCAGGGTTGGCACCGGGGAGCTGTTTTTT
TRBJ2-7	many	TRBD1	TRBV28	CASSTGGIRSYEQYF	TGTGCCAGCAGTACAGGGGGCATAAGATCCTACGAGCAGTACTTC
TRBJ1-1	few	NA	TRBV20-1	CSAAPGWYTEAFF	TGCAGTGCCGCGCCCGGGTGGTACACTGAAGCTTTCTTT
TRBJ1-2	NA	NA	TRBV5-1	CASSNGTPHYGYTF	TGCGCCAGCAGCAACGGGACACCACACTATGGCTACACCTTC
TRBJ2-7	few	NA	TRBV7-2	CASSLTPFTGSYEQYF	TGTGCCAGCAGCTTAACTCCATTCACAGGTTCCTACGAGCAGTACTTC
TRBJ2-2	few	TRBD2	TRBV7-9	CASSFYREVTGELFF	TGTGCCAGCAGCTTCTATCGGGAGGTGACCGGGGAGCTGTTTTTT
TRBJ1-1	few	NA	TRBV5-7	CASLRNTEAFF	TGTGCCAGTCTTAGGAACACTGAAGCTTTCTTT
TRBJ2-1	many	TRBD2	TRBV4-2	CASSQSFFAGGPDNEQFF	TGTGCCAGCAGCCAATCTTTTTTTGCGGGGGGGCCAGACAATGAGCAGTTCTTC
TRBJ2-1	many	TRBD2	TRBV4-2	CASSRTISGSSYNEQFF	TGTGCCAGCAGCCGGACGATTAGCGGGAGCTCCTACAATGAGCAGTTCTTC
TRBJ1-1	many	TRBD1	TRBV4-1	CASSPSGTVNTEAFF	TGCGCCAGCAGCCCCTCCGGGACAGTGAACACTGAAGCTTTCTTT
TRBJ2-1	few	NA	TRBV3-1	CASSPRQGRPSGDEQFF	TGTGCCAGCAGCCCGCGGCAGGGCAGGCCATCGGGGGATGAGCAGTTCTTC
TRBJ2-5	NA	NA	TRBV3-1	CASSQSSRASETQYF	TGTGCCAGCAGCCAATCTTCAAGGGCGTCAGAGACCCAGTACTTC
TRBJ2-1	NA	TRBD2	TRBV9	CASSEKLAGGSHDNEQFF	TGTGCCAGCAGCGAAAAACTAGCGGGGGGCAGCCATGACAATGAGCAGTTCTTC
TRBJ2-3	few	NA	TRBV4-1	CASSQQGTDTQYF	TGCGCCAGCAGCCAGCAGGGCACAGATACGCAGTATTTT
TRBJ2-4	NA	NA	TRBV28	CASSPTWGDKNIQYF	TGTGCCAGCAGTCCCACGTGGGGAGACAAAAACATTCAGTACTTC
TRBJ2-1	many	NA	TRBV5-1	CASSLVRLRDEQFF	TGCGCCAGCAGCTTGGTCAGGCTTCGGGATGAGCAGTTCTTC
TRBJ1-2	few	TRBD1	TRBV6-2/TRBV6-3	CASSKGQGRYYGYTF	TGTGCCAGCAGCAAGGGACAGGGAAGGTACTATGGCTACACCTTC
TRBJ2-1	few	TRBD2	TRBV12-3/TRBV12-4	CASSLQREAYNEQFF	TGTGCCAGCAGTTTACAGCGGGAGGCCTACAATGAGCAGTTCTTC
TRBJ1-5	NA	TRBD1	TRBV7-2	CASSLWDRGNQPQHF	TGTGCCAGCAGCTTATGGGACAGGGGGAATCAGCCCCAGCATTTT
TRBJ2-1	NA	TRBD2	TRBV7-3	CASSPGTSAYNEQFF	TGTGCCAGCAGCCCAGGGACTAGCGCTTACAATGAGCAGTTCTTC
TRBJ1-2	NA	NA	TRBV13	CASSDGVGGYTF	TGTGCCAGCAGTGACGGGGTCGGCGGCTACACCTTC
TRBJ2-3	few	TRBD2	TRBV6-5	CASSYSPGGADTQYF	TGTGCCAGCAGTTACTCGCCGGGAGGGGCAGATACGCAGTATTTT
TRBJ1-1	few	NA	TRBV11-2	CASRHRTLENTEAFF	TGTGCCAGCAGGCACCGGACGTTGGAGAACACTGAAGCTTTCTTT
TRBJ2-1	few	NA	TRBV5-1	CASSWDFYNEQFF	TGCGCCAGCAGCTGGGACTTCTACAATGAGCAGTTCTTC
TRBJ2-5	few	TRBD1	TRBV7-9	CASSLGTGTVDYF	TGTGCCAGCAGCTTAGGGACCGGGACAGTGGACTACTTC
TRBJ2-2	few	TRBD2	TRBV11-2	CASSLDIAGVNTGELFF	TGTGCCAGCAGCTTAGACATAGCGGGGGTGAACACCGGGGAGCTGTTTTTT
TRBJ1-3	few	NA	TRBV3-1	CASSPRKGTGNTIYF	TGTGCCAGCAGCCCCCGGAAGGGAACTGGAAACACCATATATTTT
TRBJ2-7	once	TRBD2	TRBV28	CASSFPLAGGYEQYF	TGTGCCAGCAGTTTTCCCCTAGCGGGAGGCTACGAGCAGTACTTC
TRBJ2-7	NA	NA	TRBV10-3	CATARRAYGGSSYEQYF	TGTGCCACGGCTCGTCGGGCGTATGGCGGGTCCTCCTACGAGCAGTACTTC
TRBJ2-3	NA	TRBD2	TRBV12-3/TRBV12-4	CASTKRGAGGFPKYF	TGTGCCAGCACTAAACGAGGAGCGGGAGGATTCCCAAAGTATTTT